In this sample, the clone carrying this T cell receptor beta chain turned up a few times. The germline V gene has CDR1 SEHNR and CDR2 FQNEAQ (reference sequence). The CDR3 runs 16 residues. Deletions cut 5 bases from V and 0 bases from J, with 11 bases between. The data originate from a study of T cells after yellow fever vaccination. MiXCR, run by TCRdb on the 5' RACE reads, gives a single entry per CDR3 protein. In the table there are approximately 150,000 distinct CDR3 sequences, around 9.7% of which are singletons. The chain links TRBV7-9 to TRBJ2-6; D call uncertain. The origin of this receptor is a young man who received the YFV17D yellow fever vaccine. Here the sequenced sample was CD8+ T cells sorted from PBMCs, taken 45 days after the yellow fever booster vaccination. In DNA, the CDR3 is TGTGCCAGCAGCGCACGGCTAGTCTCTGGGGCCAACGTCCTGACTTTC. Its protein is CASSARLVSGANVLTF.